The present entry profiles one TCR beta chain with its context. Its antigen is not identified. Described treatment: some 19 received Ad26.COV2.S at low or high dose, single or two shots; roughly 5 received placebo; per-sample allocation not given. At day 63 after the first vaccine or placebo injection, samples were drawn. This entry belongs to a study of Ad26.COV2.S vaccination and SARS-CoV-2 variants. Study context: The Ad26.COV2.S arm of the COV1001 trial was where the donor was placed.

The study, taken as a whole, reports: Comparable non-spike TCR breadth was observed in vaccine and placebo recipients. An underestimation of total T cell responses may have resulted from the TCR breadth and depth analyses.

Sequencing used immunoSEQ multiplex PCR; TCRdb keeps in-frame clones, though not all of them. Among some 370,000 clones listed, about four fifths were seen once. The receptor comes from a person aged 18-60 years who received the Ad26.COV2.S COVID-19 vaccine or a placebo. The material sequenced was peripheral blood, taken in a trial of Ad26.COV2.S vaccine versus placebo.

Written as DNA, the CDR3 is TGTGCTAGTGGTTTGTCCGGGACTGGAAACACCATATATTTT. Translated: CASGLSGTGNTIYF. V and J are TRBV12-5 and TRBJ1-3; unclear D gene. The CDR3 loop spans 14 amino acids. V was pared by 2 bases and J by 2 bases, with 7 bases between. Germline values: CDR1 LGHNT, CDR2 FRNRAP.